These T cell receptor beta chains were read from a single sample in a study of CD8 T cells in ankylosing spondylitis. One entry per CDR3 protein, called by TCRdb with MiXCR from the 5' RACE reads. This table has 270,000 or so distinct CDR3 sequences, 15% to 20% appearing once. Material for sequencing was blood, either unsorted or a sorted T cell fraction (not recorded which). All receptors come from a male donor with ankylosing spondylitis or in good health (not recorded which). The CDR3 runs from the conserved cysteine through the conserved F or W. D genes are given only for firm matches. The size entry is marked missing in some rows and otherwise reads once, few, many or a size class.

>TRBJ2-2|TRBV12-3/TRBV12-4|many|-
CASSYSGSKSTGELFF
TGTGCCAGCAGTTATAGCGGAAGCAAGAGCACCGGGGAGCTGTTTTTT
>TRBJ2-1|TRBV5-1|few|-
CASSLGPELAYDEQFF
TGCGCCAGCAGCTTGGGTCCGGAACTAGCTTACGATGAGCAGTTCTTC
>TRBJ1-4|TRBV29-1|few|-
CSVVFSNEKLFF
TGCAGCGTTGTATTTAGTAATGAAAAACTGTTTTTT
>TRBJ2-6|TRBV6-2/TRBV6-3|-|TRBD2
CASSSESLGSGRFSGANVLTF
TGTGCCAGCAGCTCCGAATCCCTGGGGTCCGGGAGGTTCTCTGGGGCCAACGTCCTGACTTTC
>TRBJ2-7|TRBV7-6|few|-
CASSLGPVVDSSYEQYF
TGTGCCAGCAGCTTAGGTCCGGTGGTTGATAGCTCCTACGAGCAGTACTTC
>TRBJ2-7|TRBV12-3/TRBV12-4|few|TRBD1
CASSLGLQGADEQYF
TGTGCCAGCAGTTTGGGATTACAGGGGGCTGACGAGCAGTACTTC
>TRBJ1-1|TRBV12-3/TRBV12-4|many|-
CASSLGGATEAFF
TGTGCCAGCAGTTTAGGGGGGGCTACTGAAGCTTTCTTT
>TRBJ2-2|TRBV20-1|few|-
CSARGTANTGELFF
TGCAGTGCTAGAGGGACAGCGAACACCGGGGAGCTGTTTTTT
>TRBJ1-1|TRBV6-1|-|-
CASSPGRRYTEAFF
TGTGCCAGCAGCCCCGGACGGAGGTACACTGAAGCTTTCTTT
>TRBJ2-7|TRBV7-8|many|-
CASSSLAPDREGREQYF
TGTGCCAGCAGCTCCCTAGCCCCGGACAGGGAGGGTCGGGAGCAGTACTTC
>TRBJ2-7|TRBV2|-|TRBD2
CASSVGDYPYEQYF
TGTGCCAGCAGTGTGGGGGACTACCCCTACGAGCAGTACTTC
>TRBJ2-1|TRBV6-5|few|TRBD2
CASSYGLAGVNEQFF
TGTGCCAGCAGTTACGGGCTAGCGGGAGTCAATGAGCAGTTCTTC
>TRBJ2-7|TRBV11-1|-|TRBD2
CASSPEGYWTSGNYEQYF
TGTGCCAGCAGCCCTGAGGGGTATTGGACTAGCGGGAACTACGAGCAGTACTTC
>TRBJ2-2|TRBV10-3|many|-
CAISDSLAGELFF
TGTGCCATCAGTGATTCCCTTGCCGGGGAGCTGTTTTTT
>TRBJ1-5|TRBV7-6|-|-
CASSFNTGQPQHF
TGTGCCAGCAGCTTCAACACGGGACAGCCCCAGCATTTT
>TRBJ2-1|TRBV3-1|-|-
CACSQEPGAYNEQFF
TGTGCCTGCAGCCAAGAACCAGGGGCCTACAATGAGCAGTTCTTC
>TRBJ1-2|TRBV20-1|few|-
CSAPGDYGYTF
TGCAGTGCCCCAGGTGACTATGGCTACACCTTC
>TRBJ1-1|TRBV7-9|few|TRBD1
CASSQTGGIEAFF
TGTGCCAGCAGCCAGACAGGGGGGATTGAAGCTTTCTTT
>TRBJ1-4|TRBV4-1|-|TRBD1
CASSQGTGQGATNEKLFF
TGCGCCAGCAGCCAGGGAACAGGACAGGGGGCAACTAATGAAAAACTGTTTTTT
>TRBJ2-1|TRBV13|-|TRBD2
CASSPVSGYNEQFF
TGTGCCAGCAGTCCCGTTAGCGGGTACAATGAGCAGTTCTTC
>TRBJ2-7|TRBV7-8|few|-
CASSLDLTSYEQYF
TGTGCCAGCAGCTTAGATTTGACCTCCTACGAGCAGTACTTC
>TRBJ2-7|TRBV29-1|-|-
CSVEDRDTYSYEQYF
TGCAGCGTTGAAGATCGGGACACTTACTCCTACGAGCAGTACTTC
>TRBJ2-5|TRBV29-1|many|-
CSVVRETQYF
TGCAGCGTTGTGCGAGAGACCCAGTACTTC
>TRBJ2-5|TRBV28|few|-
CASSLDGASQETQYF
TGTGCCAGCAGTTTAGATGGGGCTAGCCAAGAGACCCAGTACTTC
>TRBJ2-1|TRBV9|few|-
CASSLQGGANNEQFF
TGTGCCAGCAGCCTCCAGGGGGGGGCCAACAATGAGCAGTTCTTC
>TRBJ2-3|TRBV7-6|many|-
CASSWAETTDTQYF
TGTGCCAGCAGCTGGGCGGAGACAACAGATACGCAGTATTTT
>TRBJ1-1|TRBV4-1|few|-
CASSQVLMNTEAFF
TGCGCCAGCAGCCAGGTCCTCATGAACACTGAAGCTTTCTTT
>TRBJ2-7|TRBV12-3/TRBV12-4|few|-
CASSFGLDTSYEQYF
TGTGCCAGCAGTTTCGGACTGGACACTTCCTACGAGCAGTACTTC
>TRBJ2-3|TRBV2|-|-
CASSEAGFSGYTDTQYF
TGTGCCAGCAGTGAGGCAGGATTTAGCGGATACACAGATACGCAGTATTTT
>TRBJ2-1|TRBV12-3/TRBV12-4|many|-
CASSSSSREQFF
TGTGCCAGCAGTTCCTCATCAAGGGAGCAGTTCTTC
>TRBJ2-7|TRBV7-9|many|-
CASSLNSPYEQYF
TGTGCCAGCAGCTTAAACAGTCCCTACGAGCAGTACTTC
>TRBJ2-1|TRBV5-4|-|TRBD2
CASSPRGTSGNNEQFF
TGTGCCAGCAGCCCGCGGGGGACTAGCGGAAACAATGAGCAGTTCTTC
>TRBJ2-7|TRBV20-1|-|-
CSAEIQGLSYEQYF
TGCAGTGCCGAAATACAGGGTCTCTCCTACGAGCAGTACTTC
>TRBJ2-7|TRBV10-3|few|TRBD1
CAITDRDSYEQYF
TGTGCCATCACAGACAGGGACTCCTACGAGCAGTACTTC
>TRBJ2-1|TRBV6-1|few|TRBD2
CASSVSGTRVEQFF
TGTGCCAGCAGTGTTTCCGGGACTAGGGTTGAGCAGTTCTTC
>TRBJ2-7|TRBV7-9|-|-
CASSLAQVEQYF
TGTGCCAGCAGCTTAGCGCAGGTCGAGCAGTACTTC
>TRBJ2-1|TRBV19|-|TRBD2
CASSPLAESSYNEQFF
TGTGCCAGTAGTCCGCTAGCGGAAAGCTCCTACAATGAGCAGTTCTTC
>TRBJ1-2|TRBV7-8|many|-
CASSAAEKGKEGYTF
TGTGCCAGCAGCGCCGCAGAGAAGGGGAAGGAAGGCTACACCTTC
>TRBJ1-5|TRBV27|-|-
CASRSNSNQPQHF
TGTGCCAGCAGATCAAATAGCAATCAGCCCCAGCATTTT
>TRBJ2-5|TRBV20-1|few|-
CSAIIEGRGARETQYF
TGCAGTGCTATCATCGAGGGGAGGGGGGCCAGGGAGACCCAGTACTTC